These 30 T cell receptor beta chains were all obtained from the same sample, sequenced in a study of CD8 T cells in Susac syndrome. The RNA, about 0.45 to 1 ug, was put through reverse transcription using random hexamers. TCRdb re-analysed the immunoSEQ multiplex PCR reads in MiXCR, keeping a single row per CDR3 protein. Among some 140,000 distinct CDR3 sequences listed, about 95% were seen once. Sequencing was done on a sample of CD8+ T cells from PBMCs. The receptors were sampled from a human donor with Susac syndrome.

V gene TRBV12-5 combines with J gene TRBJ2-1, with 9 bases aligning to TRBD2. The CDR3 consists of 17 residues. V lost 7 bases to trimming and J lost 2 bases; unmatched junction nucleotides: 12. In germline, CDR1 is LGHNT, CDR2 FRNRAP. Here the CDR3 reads CASDSAQTSGTYNEQFF. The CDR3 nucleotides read TGTGCTAGTGATTCGGCCCAGACTAGCGGAACCTACAATGAGCAGTTCTTC.

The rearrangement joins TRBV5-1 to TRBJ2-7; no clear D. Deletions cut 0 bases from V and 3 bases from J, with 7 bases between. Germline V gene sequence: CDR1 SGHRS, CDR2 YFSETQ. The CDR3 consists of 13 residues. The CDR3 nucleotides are TGCGCCAGCAGCTTGGACACCTACTACGAGCAGTACTTC. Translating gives CASSLDTYYEQYF.

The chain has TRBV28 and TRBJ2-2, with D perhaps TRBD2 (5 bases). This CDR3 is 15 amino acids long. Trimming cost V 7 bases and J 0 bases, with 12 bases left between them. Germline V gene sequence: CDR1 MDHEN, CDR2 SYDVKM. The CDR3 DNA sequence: TGTGCCAGCACCTTGGACTTGGCGAACACCGGGGAGCTGTTTTTT. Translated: CASTLDLANTGELFF.

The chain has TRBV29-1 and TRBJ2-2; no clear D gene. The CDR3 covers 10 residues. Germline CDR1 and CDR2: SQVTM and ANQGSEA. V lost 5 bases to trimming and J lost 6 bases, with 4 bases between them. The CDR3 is CSVRSGELFF. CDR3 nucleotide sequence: TGCAGCGTTCGCTCCGGGGAGCTGTTTTTT.

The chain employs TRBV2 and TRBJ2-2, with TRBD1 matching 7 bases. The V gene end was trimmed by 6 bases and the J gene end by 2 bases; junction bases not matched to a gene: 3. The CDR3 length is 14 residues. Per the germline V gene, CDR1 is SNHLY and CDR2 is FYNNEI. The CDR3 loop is CASRGTVNTGELFF. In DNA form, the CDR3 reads TGTGCCAGCAGGGGGACAGTCAACACCGGGGAGCTGTTTTTT.

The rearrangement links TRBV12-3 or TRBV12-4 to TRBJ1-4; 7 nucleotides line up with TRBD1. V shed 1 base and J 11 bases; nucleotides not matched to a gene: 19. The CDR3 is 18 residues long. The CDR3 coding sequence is TGTGCCAGCAGTTTAGAGGGTTACACAGGGGCTTTCCGACGGAAACTGTTTTTT. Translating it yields CASSLEGYTGAFRRKLFF.

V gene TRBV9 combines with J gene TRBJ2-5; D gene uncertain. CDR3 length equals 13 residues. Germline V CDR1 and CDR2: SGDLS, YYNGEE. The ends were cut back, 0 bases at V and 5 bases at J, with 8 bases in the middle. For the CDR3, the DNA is TGTGCCAGCAGCGTAGACCCAACGGAGACCCAGTACTTC. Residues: CASSVDPTETQYF.

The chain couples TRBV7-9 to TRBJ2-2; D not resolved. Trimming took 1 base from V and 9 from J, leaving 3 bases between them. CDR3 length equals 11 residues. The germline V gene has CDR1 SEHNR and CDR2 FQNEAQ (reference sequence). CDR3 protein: CASSLGWELFF. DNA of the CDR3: TGTGCCAGCAGCTTAGGATGGGAGCTGTTTTTT.

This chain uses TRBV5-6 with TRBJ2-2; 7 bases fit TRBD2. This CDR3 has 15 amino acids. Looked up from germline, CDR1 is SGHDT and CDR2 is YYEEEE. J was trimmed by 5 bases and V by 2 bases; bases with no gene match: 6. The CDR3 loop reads CASSFVAGVTGELFF. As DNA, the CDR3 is TGTGCCAGCAGCTTCGTTGCGGGAGTTACCGGGGAGCTGTTTTTT.

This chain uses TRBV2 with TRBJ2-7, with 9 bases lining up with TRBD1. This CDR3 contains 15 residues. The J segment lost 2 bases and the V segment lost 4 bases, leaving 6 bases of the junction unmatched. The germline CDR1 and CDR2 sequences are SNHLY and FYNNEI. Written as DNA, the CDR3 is TGTGCCAGCAGTGGGGACAGGGCTAACACCTACGAGCAGTACTTC. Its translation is CASSGDRANTYEQYF.

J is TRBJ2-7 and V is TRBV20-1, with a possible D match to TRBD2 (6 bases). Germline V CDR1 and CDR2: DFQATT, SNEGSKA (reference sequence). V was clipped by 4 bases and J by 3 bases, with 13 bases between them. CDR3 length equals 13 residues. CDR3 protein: CSAKGLASYEQYF. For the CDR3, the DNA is TGCAGTGCTAAGGGGCTAGCGAGCTACGAGCAGTACTTC.

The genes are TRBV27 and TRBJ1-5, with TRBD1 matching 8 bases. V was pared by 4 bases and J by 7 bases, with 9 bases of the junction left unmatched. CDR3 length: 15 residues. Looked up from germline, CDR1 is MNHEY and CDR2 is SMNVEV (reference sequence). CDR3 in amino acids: CASSSKQGAGQPQHF. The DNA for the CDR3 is TGTGCCAGCAGTTCCAAGCAGGGGGCTGGGCAGCCCCAGCATTTT.

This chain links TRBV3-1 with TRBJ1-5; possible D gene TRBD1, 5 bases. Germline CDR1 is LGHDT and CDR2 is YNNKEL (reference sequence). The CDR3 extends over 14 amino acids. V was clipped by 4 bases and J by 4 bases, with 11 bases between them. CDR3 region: CASSPNRGNQPQHF. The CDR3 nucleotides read TGTGCCAGCAGCCCCAATCGGGGGAATCAGCCCCAGCATTTT. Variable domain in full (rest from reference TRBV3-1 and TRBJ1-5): DTAVSQTPKYLVTQMGNDKSIKCEQNLGHDTMYWYKQDSKKFLKIMFSYNNKELIINETVPNRFSPKSPDKAHLNLHINSLELGDSAVYFCASSPNRGNQPQHFGDGTRLSIL.

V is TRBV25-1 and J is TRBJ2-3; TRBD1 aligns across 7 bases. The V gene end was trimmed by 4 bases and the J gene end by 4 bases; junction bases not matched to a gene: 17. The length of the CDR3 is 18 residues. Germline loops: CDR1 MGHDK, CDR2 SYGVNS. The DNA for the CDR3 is TGTGCCAGCAGTGTCCCATTTTATAAACAGGGGACCGCAGATACGCAGTATTTT. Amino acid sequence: CASSVPFYKQGTADTQYF.

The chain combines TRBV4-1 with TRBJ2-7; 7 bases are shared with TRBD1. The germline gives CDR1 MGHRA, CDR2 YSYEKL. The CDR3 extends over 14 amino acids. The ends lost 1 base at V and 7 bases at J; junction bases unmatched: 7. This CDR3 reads CASSQGTGTEEQYF. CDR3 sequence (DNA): TGCGCCAGCAGCCAAGGGACAGGTACGGAGGAGCAGTACTTC.

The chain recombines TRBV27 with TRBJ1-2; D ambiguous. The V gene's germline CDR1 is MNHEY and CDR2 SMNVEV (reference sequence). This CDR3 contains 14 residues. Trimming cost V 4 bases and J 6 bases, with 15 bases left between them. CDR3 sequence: CASSSAPRVDGYTF. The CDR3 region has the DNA TGTGCCAGCAGTTCCGCCCCCCGAGTCGATGGCTACACCTTC.

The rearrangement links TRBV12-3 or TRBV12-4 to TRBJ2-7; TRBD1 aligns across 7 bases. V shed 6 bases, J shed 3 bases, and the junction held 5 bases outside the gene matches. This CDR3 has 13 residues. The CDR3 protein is CASRGTENYEQYF. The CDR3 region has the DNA TGTGCCAGCAGGGGGACAGAGAACTACGAGCAGTACTTC.

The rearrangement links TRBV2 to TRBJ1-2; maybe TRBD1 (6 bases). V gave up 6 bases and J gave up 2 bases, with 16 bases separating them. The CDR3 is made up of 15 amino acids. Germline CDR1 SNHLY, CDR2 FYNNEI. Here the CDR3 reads CASSATGISNYGYTF. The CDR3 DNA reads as TGTGCCAGCAGCGCAACAGGGATTTCGAACTATGGCTACACCTTC. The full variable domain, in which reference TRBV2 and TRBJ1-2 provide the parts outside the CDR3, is EPEVTQTPSHQVTQMGQEVILRCVPISNHLYFYWYRQILGQKVEFLVSFYNNEISEKSEIFDDQFSVERPDGSNFTLKIRSTKLEDSAMYFCASSATGISNYGYTFGSGTRLTVV.

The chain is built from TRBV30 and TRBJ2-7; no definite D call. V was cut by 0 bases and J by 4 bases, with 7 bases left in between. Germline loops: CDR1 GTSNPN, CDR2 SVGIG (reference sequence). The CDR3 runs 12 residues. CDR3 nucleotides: TGTGCCTGGAGTGTATACGCATACGAGCAGTACTTC. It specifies CAWSVYAYEQYF.

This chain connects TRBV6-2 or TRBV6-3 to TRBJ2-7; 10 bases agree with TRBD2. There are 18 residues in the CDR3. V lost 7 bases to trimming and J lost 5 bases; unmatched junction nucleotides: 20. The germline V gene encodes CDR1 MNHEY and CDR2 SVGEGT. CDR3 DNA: TGTGCCAGCACCATCCAGGGGGCTAGCGGGAGCGGGTACAACGAGCAGTACTTC. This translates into CASTIQGASGSGYNEQYF.

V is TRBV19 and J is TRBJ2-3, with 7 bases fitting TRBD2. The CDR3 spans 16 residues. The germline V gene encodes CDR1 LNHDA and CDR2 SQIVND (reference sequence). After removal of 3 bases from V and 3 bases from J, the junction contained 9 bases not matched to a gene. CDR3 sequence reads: CASSMVAGLGTDTQYF. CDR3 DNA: TGTGCCAGTAGTATGGTCGCAGGACTAGGAACAGATACGCAGTATTTT.

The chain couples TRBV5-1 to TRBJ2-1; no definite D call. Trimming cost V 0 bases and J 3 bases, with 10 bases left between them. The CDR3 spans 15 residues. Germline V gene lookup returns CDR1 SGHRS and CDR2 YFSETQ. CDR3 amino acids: CASSLGVQNYNEQFF. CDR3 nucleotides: TGCGCCAGCAGCTTGGGAGTCCAGAACTACAATGAGCAGTTCTTC.

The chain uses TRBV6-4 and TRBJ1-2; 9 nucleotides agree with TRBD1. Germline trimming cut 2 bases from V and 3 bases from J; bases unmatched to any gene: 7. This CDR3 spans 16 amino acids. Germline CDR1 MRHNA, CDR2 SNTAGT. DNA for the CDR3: TGTGCCAGCAGTGACGGCCGGACAGGGGTCGACTATGGCTACACCTTC. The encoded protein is CASSDGRTGVDYGYTF.

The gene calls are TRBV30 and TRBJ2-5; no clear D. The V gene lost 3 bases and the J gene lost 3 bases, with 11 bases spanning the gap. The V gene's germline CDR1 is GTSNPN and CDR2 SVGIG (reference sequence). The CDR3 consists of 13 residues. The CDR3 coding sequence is TGTGCCTGGAGGCGTACAGAAAAAGAGACCCAGTACTTC. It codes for CAWRRTEKETQYF.

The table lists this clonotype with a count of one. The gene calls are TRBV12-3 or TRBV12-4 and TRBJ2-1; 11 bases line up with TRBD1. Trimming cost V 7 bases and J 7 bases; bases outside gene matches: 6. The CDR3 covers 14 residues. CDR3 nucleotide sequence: TGTGCCAGCAATGGACAGGGGGCCTTAAATGAGCAGTTCTTC. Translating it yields CASNGQGALNEQFF.

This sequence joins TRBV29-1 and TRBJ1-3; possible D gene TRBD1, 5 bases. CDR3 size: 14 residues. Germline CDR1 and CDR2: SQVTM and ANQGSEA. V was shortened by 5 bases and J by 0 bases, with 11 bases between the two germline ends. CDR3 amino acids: CSVSDSVSGNTIYF. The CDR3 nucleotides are TGCAGCGTTTCTGACAGCGTCTCTGGAAACACCATATATTTT.

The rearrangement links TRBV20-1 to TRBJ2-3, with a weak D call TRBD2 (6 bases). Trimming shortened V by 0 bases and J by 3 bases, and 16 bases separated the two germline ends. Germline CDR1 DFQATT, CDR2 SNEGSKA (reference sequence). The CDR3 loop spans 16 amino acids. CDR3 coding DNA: TGCAGTGCTAGAGATCTTATAGCGGCGTTAACAGATACGCAGTATTTT. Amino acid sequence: CSARDLIAALTDTQYF.

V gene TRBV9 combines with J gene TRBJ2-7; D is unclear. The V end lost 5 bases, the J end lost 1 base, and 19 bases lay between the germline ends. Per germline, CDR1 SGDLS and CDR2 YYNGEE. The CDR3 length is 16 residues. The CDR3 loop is CASSHTDSGVSYEQYF. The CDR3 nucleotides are TGTGCCAGCAGTCACACAGACTCGGGTGTATCCTACGAGCAGTACTTC.

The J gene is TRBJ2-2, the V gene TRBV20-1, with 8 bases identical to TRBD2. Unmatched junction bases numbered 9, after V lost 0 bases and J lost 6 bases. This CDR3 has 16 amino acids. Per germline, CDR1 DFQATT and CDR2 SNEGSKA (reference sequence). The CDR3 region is CSARDTSGSKAGELFF. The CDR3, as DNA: TGCAGTGCTAGAGATACCAGCGGGAGTAAAGCCGGGGAGCTGTTTTTT.

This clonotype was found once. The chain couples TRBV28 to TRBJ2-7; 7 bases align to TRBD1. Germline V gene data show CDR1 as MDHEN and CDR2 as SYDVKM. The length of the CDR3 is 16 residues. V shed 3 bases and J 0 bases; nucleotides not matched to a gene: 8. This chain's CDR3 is CASSFQGVSSSYEQYF. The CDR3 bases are TGTGCCAGCAGTTTTCAGGGGGTATCCAGCTCCTACGAGCAGTACTTC.